The 29 T cell receptor beta chains in this list originate from one sample, sequenced in a study of cytomegalovirus exposure and HLA in healthy donors. This PCR relied on a set of 60 Vbeta primers and 13 Jbeta primers. Sequenced by immunoSEQ multiplex PCR; TCRdb stores in-frame clones only, minus some. The sample records 80,000 to 95,000 clones, nearly 70% being singletons. The source material was PBMCs. These receptors were obtained from a woman in her forties or fifties in good health and CMV-seropositive.

The chain joins TRBV5-1 to TRBJ2-5; TRBD1 matches at 7 bases. J lost 5 bases, V lost 4 bases, and 11 bases had no gene match. From germline, CDR1 is SGHRS and CDR2 YFSETQ. The CDR3 contains 15 residues. CDR3 bases: TGCGCCAGCAGCAACCCAGGGGGTCTATCGGAGACCCAGTACTTC. It specifies CASSNPGGLSETQYF.

The gene calls are TRBV9 and TRBJ2-3; TRBD2 agrees at 12 bases. This CDR3 region has 18 residues. After removal of 8 bases from V and 3 bases from J, the junction contained 16 bases not matched to a gene. Germline CDR1 reads SGDLS; CDR2 reads YYNGEE. The CDR3 sequence: CASGKGASGRAGTDTQYF. The CDR3 nucleotides read TGTGCCAGTGGTAAAGGAGCTAGCGGGAGGGCCGGGACAGATACGCAGTATTTT.

The CDR3 protein is CASRPAGSGYEQYF. CDR3 coding DNA: TGTGCCAGCAGGCCCGCGGGGAGCGGATACGAGCAGTACTTC. This chain connects TRBV28 to TRBJ2-7; D is perhaps TRBD2 (6 bases). The CDR3 has 14 residues. Germline lookup yields CDR1 MDHEN and CDR2 SYDVKM. Trimming cost V 6 bases and J 4 bases, with 16 bases left between them.

The V gene is TRBV19, the J gene TRBJ2-2, with TRBD1 matching over 7 bases. Per germline, CDR1 LNHDA and CDR2 SQIVND (reference sequence). Losses at the gene ends were 7 bases for V and 6 bases for J; bases not matched to a gene: 8. There are 14 residues in the CDR3. DNA for the CDR3: TGTGCCAGTACCAGGGGGACGCTTTCCGGGGAGCTGTTTTTT. Protein product: CASTRGTLSGELFF.

The V and J genes are TRBV5-1 and TRBJ1-1; D unclear. The CDR3 totals 14 residues. V shed 0 bases and J shed 1 base, with 7 bases lying between them. Per germline, CDR1 SGHRS and CDR2 YFSETQ. CDR3 amino acids: CASSLGQANTEAFF. CDR3 DNA sequence: TGCGCCAGCAGCTTGGGGCAGGCGAACACTGAAGCTTTCTTT. The complete variable domain, with remaining parts taken from reference TRBV5-1 and TRBJ1-1, reads KAGVTQTPRYLIKTRGQQVTLSCSPISGHRSVSWYQQTPGQGLQFLFEYFSETQRNKGNFPGRFSGRQFSNSRSEMNVSTLELGDSALYLCASSLGQANTEAFFGQGTRLTVV.

This clone was found a few times. One end of the junction is discordant with germline, which a read error may explain. The rearrangement uses TRBV29-1 and TRBJ1-1, with D perhaps matching TRBD1 (5 bases). Germline values: CDR1 SQVTM, CDR2 ANQGSEA. The CDR3 is 14 residues long. In DNA form, the CDR3 reads TGCAGCGTTGATAGGCAGGGAAGGAACCCTGAAGCTTTCTTT. It specifies CSVDRQGRNPEAFF.

Remarks on this clone: Relative to the germline gene, one junction end is altered; a read error may explain this. The chain links TRBV7-9 to TRBJ2-7, with TRBD1 as a possible D gene (5 bases). Germline V gives CDR1 SEHNR, CDR2 FQNEAQ (reference sequence). The CDR3 is 13 residues long. The CDR3 is CSSSLVDRAEQYF. As DNA, the CDR3 is TGTTCCAGCAGCTTGGTCGACAGAGCCGAGCAGTACTTC.

This clone was recorded only once. The rearrangement joins TRBV4-2 to TRBJ2-5, with D perhaps matching TRBD2 (5 bases). This CDR3 contains 15 residues. Trimming cost V 0 bases and J 7 bases, with 15 bases left between them. The germline CDR1 and CDR2 sequences are LGHNA and YNFKEQ. Here the CDR3 reads CASSQEEAEGMTQYF. In nucleotides, the CDR3 is TGTGCCAGCAGCCAAGAAGAGGCAGAGGGCATGACCCAGTACTTC.

The chain uses TRBV5-6 and TRBJ2-6; no definite D call. V shed 0 bases and J shed 2 bases, with 3 bases lying between them. CDR1 is SGHDT and CDR2 is YYEEEE in the germline V gene. The CDR3 loop spans 14 amino acids. This CDR3 is CASSLATGANVLTF. Here the CDR3 DNA reads TGTGCCAGCAGCTTGGCCACTGGGGCCAACGTCCTGACTTTC.

The chain employs TRBV2 and TRBJ2-7; D remains unclear. This CDR3 is built from 14 residues. Germline CDR1 is SNHLY and CDR2 is FYNNEI. V lost 6 bases, J lost 2 bases, and 14 bases lay in between. The CDR3: CASSPVGRTYEQYF. The CDR3 DNA follows: TGTGCCAGCAGCCCCGTGGGCCGGACCTACGAGCAGTACTTC.

V usage is TRBV7-2 and J usage is TRBJ2-1, with TRBD1 as a possible D gene (5 bases). The V end lost 5 bases, the J end lost 15 bases, and 14 bases lay between the germline ends. Germline V gives CDR1 SGHTA, CDR2 FQGNSA. The CDR3 is made up of 11 amino acids. In nucleotides, the CDR3 is TGTGCCAGCAGCGGCCGAACCAGGGCGTTCTTC. Amino acid sequence: CASSGRTRAFF.

The chain recombines TRBV29-1 with TRBJ2-1, with 7 bases lining up with TRBD2. In germline, CDR1 is SQVTM, CDR2 ANQGSEA. Trimming at V came to 5 bases and at J to 4 bases, leaving 5 bases not matched to a gene. The CDR3 consists of 13 residues. CDR3 amino acids: CSVTGTTYNEQFF. CDR3 DNA: TGCAGCGTTACCGGGACTACTTACAATGAGCAGTTCTTC.

The chain is built from TRBV7-9 and TRBJ2-2, with 8 bases identical to TRBD1. V was clipped by 4 bases and J by 2 bases; unmatched bases: 3. This CDR3 spans 15 amino acids. Germline values: CDR1 SEHNR, CDR2 FQNEAQ (reference sequence). The CDR3 loop reads CASSYGTGNTGELFF. In DNA form, the CDR3 reads TGTGCCAGCAGCTATGGGACAGGCAACACCGGGGAGCTGTTTTTT. The whole variable domain, filled in from reference TRBV7-9 and TRBJ2-2, reads DTGVSQNPRHKITKRGQNVTFRCDPISEHNRLYWYRQTLGQGPEFLTYFQNEAQLEKSRLLSDRFSAERPKGSFSTLEIQRTEQGDSAMYLCASSYGTGNTGELFFGEGSRLTVL.

The rearrangement joins TRBV5-5 to TRBJ2-1; 7 positions match TRBD2. Trimming cost V 0 bases and J 2 bases; bases outside gene matches: 8. The CDR3 sequence is 17 residues long. The V gene's germline CDR1 is SGHKS and CDR2 YYEKEE (reference sequence). Written as DNA, the CDR3 is TGTGCCAGCAGCTTGGTTTTTAGCGGGCTTGCCTACAATGAGCAGTTCTTC. Protein product: CASSLVFSGLAYNEQFF.

The chain links TRBV28 to TRBJ2-7, with 8 bases lining up with TRBD1. The CDR3 covers 14 residues. The germline V gene has CDR1 MDHEN and CDR2 SYDVKM. The trim removed 7 bases at V and 1 base at J, leaving 6 bases unmatched. As DNA, the CDR3 is TGTGCCAGCAACTCAGGGGGCGCTTCCTACGAGCAGTACTTC. Its translation is CASNSGGASYEQYF.

The rearrangement uses TRBV9 and TRBJ2-3; D call uncertain. The CDR3 runs 13 residues. V shed 0 bases and J shed 2 bases, with 4 bases lying between them. The V gene's germline CDR1 is SGDLS and CDR2 YYNGEE. CDR3 sequence reads: CASSVATTDTQYF. CDR3 bases: TGTGCCAGCAGCGTAGCTACCACAGATACGCAGTATTTT. The full variable domain, in which reference TRBV9 and TRBJ2-3 provide the parts outside the CDR3, is DSGVTQTPKHLITATGQRVTLRCSPRSGDLSVYWYQQSLDQGLQFLIQYYNGEERAKGNILERFSAQQFPDLHSELNLSSLELGDSALYFCASSVATTDTQYFGPGTRLTVL.

This clone was seen a handful of times. The chain couples TRBV7-9 to TRBJ2-7; the D gene is possibly TRBD1 (5 bases). Germline V gene lookup returns CDR1 SEHNR and CDR2 FQNEAQ (reference sequence). The V end lost 5 bases, the J end lost 6 bases, and 17 bases lay between the germline ends. The CDR3 has 14 amino acids. The chain's CDR3 is CASSEPGPRGEQYF. CDR3 DNA: TGTGCCAGCAGCGAGCCGGGTCCTAGGGGCGAGCAGTACTTC.

This chain joins TRBV18 and TRBJ2-3; D gene ambiguous. The V end was cut by 0 bases, the J end by 1 base, with 2 bases between. Germline assignment: CDR1 KGHSH and CDR2 LQKENI. The CDR3 extends over 13 amino acids. CDR3 in amino acids: CASSPPGTDTQYF. In nucleotides, the CDR3 is TGTGCCAGCTCACCACCCGGCACAGATACGCAGTATTTT. Based on the CDR3 plus reference TRBV18 and TRBJ2-3, the full variable domain is NAGVMQNPRHLVRRRGQEARLRCSPMKGHSHVYWYRQLPEEGLKFMVYLQKENIIDESGMPKERFSAEFPKEGPSILRIQQVVRGDSAAYFCASSPPGTDTQYFGPGTRLTVL.

The rearrangement joins TRBV11-2 to TRBJ1-2; a possible D gene is TRBD1 (5 bases). CDR3 length equals 15 residues. Germline CDR1 reads SGHAT; CDR2 reads FQNNGV. Trimming stripped 1 base from V and 6 bases from J, with 15 bases between. In DNA, the CDR3 is TGTGCCAGCAGCTTAGGCAGGGTAGGGGCACATGGCTACACCTTC. This gives the protein CASSLGRVGAHGYTF.

The J gene is TRBJ2-5, the V gene TRBV11-2; 7 nucleotides line up with TRBD1. This CDR3 comprises 16 residues. Germline V gives CDR1 SGHAT, CDR2 FQNNGV. V lost 1 base and J lost 3; bases outside the gene matches: 8. The CDR3 nucleotides are TGTGCCAGCAGCTTAGGTCCGGGACAGTCTAAAGAGACCCAGTACTTC. Protein: CASSLGPGQSKETQYF.

This rearrangement joins TRBV28 to TRBJ2-7, with 11 positions matching TRBD2. The CDR3 is made up of 16 amino acids. J lost 1 base, V lost 6 bases, and 8 bases had no gene match. Germline CDR1 is MDHEN and CDR2 is SYDVKM. DNA of the CDR3: TGTGCCAGCAGCCCTCATACTAGCGGGGGTTCCTACGAGCAGTACTTC. It yields the protein CASSPHTSGGSYEQYF. The variable domain in full, with the rest retrieved from reference TRBV28 and TRBJ2-7, is DVKVTQSSRYLVKRTGEKVFLECVQDMDHENMFWYRQDPGLGLRLIYFSYDVKMKEKGDIPEGYSVSREKKERFSLILESASTNQTSMYLCASSPHTSGGSYEQYFGPGTRLTVT.

This clone was observed a handful of times. V is TRBV9 and J is TRBJ2-7, with D possibly matching TRBD2 (6 bases). The CDR3 covers 13 residues. Looked up from germline, CDR1 is SGDLS and CDR2 is YYNGEE. V dropped 0 bases and J dropped 7 bases, with 11 bases sitting between them. CDR3 coding DNA: TGTGCCAGCAGCGTAGTGGGGGGAAGAGAGCAGTACTTC. It codes for CASSVVGGREQYF.

The chain combines TRBV15 with TRBJ2-2, with D uncertain. This CDR3 is 14 amino acids long. Germline V gene lookup returns CDR1 LNHNV and CDR2 YYDKDF (reference sequence). V lost 0 bases and J 5 bases, leaving 7 bases between the germline ends. This CDR3 reads CATSRDPGTGELFF. The CDR3 bases are TGTGCCACCAGCAGAGATCCCGGGACCGGGGAGCTGTTTTTT.

This CDR3 is CASKRSPSTDTQYF. CDR3 sequence (DNA): TGTGCCAGCAAAAGGAGCCCTAGCACAGATACGCAGTATTTT. J is TRBJ2-3 and V is TRBV28; D not resolved. CDR1 and CDR2 from the germline V gene are MDHEN and SYDVKM. The CDR3 runs 14 residues. Trimming pared 7 bases from V and 0 bases from J, leaving 11 bases between.

V gene TRBV19 combines with J gene TRBJ1-2, with 11 bases matching TRBD1. The J segment lost 5 bases and the V segment lost 3 bases, leaving 5 bases of the junction unmatched. This CDR3 is 15 amino acids long. Germline values: CDR1 LNHDA, CDR2 SQIVND (reference sequence). The CDR3 coding sequence is TGTGCCAGTAGTATCCCAGGGACAGGGGGTTATGGCTACACCTTC. It codes for CASSIPGTGGYGYTF. The variable domain in full, with the rest retrieved from reference TRBV19 and TRBJ1-2, is DGGITQSPKYLFRKEGQNVTLSCEQNLNHDAMYWYRQDPGQGLRLIYYSQIVNDFQKGDIAEGYSVSREKKESFPLTVTSAQKNPTAFYLCASSIPGTGGYGYTFGSGTRLTVV.

This clone was detected a few times. The chain carries TRBV28 and TRBJ2-2; 11 bases are shared with TRBD2. Per germline, CDR1 MDHEN and CDR2 SYDVKM. The CDR3 spans 17 residues. Germline trimming cut 3 bases from V and 5 bases from J; bases unmatched to any gene: 8. CDR3 in amino acids: CASSFLVAGGRTGELFF. CDR3 DNA sequence: TGTGCCAGCAGTTTTTTGGTAGCGGGAGGGCGAACCGGGGAGCTGTTTTTT.

V usage is TRBV10-3 and J usage is TRBJ2-7; 12 nucleotides agree with TRBD1. V was pared by 5 bases and J by 4 bases, with 6 bases of the junction left unmatched. The CDR3 consists of 15 residues. The V gene's germline CDR1 is ENHRY and CDR2 SYGVKD. CDR3 DNA: TGTGCCATCAGTTCCGGGACAGGGGGCAGGTACGAGCAGTACTTC. It specifies CAISSGTGGRYEQYF.

This clone occurred a few times. The chain links TRBV18 to TRBJ2-2; TRBD1 aligns across 7 bases. The V and J ends lost 1 base and 6 bases, in that order; junction bases with no gene match: 2. The CDR3 contains 14 residues. CDR1 and CDR2 (germline): KGHSH, LQKENI. This CDR3 is CASSPRQGAGELFF. For the CDR3, the DNA is TGTGCCAGCTCACCACGCCAGGGGGCCGGGGAGCTGTTTTTT.

This chain's CDR3 is CAWSVRDNQPQHF. CDR3 in DNA: TGTGCCTGGAGTGTTAGAGATAATCAGCCCCAGCATTTT. This chain uses TRBV30 with TRBJ1-5; D is unclear. Looked up from germline, CDR1 is GTSNPN and CDR2 is SVGIG (reference sequence). Trimming removed 0 bases from V and 4 bases from J, with 7 bases in between. The CDR3 sequence is 13 residues long.